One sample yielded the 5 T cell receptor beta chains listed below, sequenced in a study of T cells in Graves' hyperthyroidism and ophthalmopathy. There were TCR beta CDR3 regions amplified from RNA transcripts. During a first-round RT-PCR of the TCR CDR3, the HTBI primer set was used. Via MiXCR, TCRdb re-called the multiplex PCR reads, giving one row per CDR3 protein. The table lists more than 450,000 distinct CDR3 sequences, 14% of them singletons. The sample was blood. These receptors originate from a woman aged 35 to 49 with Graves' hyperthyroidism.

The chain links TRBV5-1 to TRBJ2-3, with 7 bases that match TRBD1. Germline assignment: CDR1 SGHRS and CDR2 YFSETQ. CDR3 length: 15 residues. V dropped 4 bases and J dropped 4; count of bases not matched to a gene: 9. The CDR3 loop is CASSPEGAQSDTQYF. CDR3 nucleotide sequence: TGCGCCAGCAGCCCCGAGGGGGCCCAGTCAGATACGCAGTATTTT. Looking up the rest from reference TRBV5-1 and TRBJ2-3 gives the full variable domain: KAGVTQTPRYLIKTRGQQVTLSCSPISGHRSVSWYQQTPGQGLQFLFEYFSETQRNKGNFPGRFSGRQFSNSRSEMNVSTLELGDSALYLCASSPEGAQSDTQYFGPGTRLTVL.

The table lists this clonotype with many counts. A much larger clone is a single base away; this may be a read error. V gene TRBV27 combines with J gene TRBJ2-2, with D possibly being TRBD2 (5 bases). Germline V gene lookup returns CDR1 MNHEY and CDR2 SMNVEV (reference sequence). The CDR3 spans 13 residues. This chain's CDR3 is CASSGPYTGELLF. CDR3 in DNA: TGTGCCAGCAGTGGACCTTACACCGGGGAGCTGCTTTTT.

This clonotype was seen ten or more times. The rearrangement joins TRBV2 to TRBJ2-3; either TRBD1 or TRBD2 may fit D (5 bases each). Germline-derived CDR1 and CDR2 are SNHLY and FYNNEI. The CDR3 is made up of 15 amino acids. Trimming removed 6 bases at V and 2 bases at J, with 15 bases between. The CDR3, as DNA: TGTGCCAGCAGAGGACGGGGACCAACCACAGATACGCAGTATTTT. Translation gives CASRGRGPTTDTQYF.

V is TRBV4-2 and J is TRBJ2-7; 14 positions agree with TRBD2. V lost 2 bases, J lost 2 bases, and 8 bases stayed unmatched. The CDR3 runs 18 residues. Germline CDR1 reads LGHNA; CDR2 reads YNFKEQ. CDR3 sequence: CASSQQGLAGALAYEQYF. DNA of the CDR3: TGTGCCAGCAGCCAACAGGGACTAGCGGGAGCCCTAGCCTACGAGCAGTACTTC.

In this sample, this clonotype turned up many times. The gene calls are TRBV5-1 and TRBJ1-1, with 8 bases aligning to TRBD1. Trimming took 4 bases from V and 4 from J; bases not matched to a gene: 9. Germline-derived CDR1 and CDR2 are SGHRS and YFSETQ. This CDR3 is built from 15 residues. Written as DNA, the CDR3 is TGCGCCAGCAGCGTGGACAGGGAGGTGGGCACTGAAGCTTTCTTT. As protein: CASSVDREVGTEAFF.